This entry describes one TCR beta chain. This CDR3 is built from 17 residues. The V segment lost 3 bases and the J segment 2 bases; nucleotides outside the gene matches: 12. Germline CDR1 reads MGHRA; CDR2 reads YSYEKL. The sample belongs to a study of cytomegalovirus exposure and HLA in healthy donors. PCR used 60 Vbeta primers and 13 Jbeta primers. Here immunoSEQ multiplex PCR was the method, and the copy in TCRdb shows in-frame clones only, minus some. The profile shows 75,000 to 100,000 clones, around two thirds of them singletons. This sequence joins TRBV4-1 and TRBJ1-1, with 7 bases aligning to TRBD1. Specimen: PBMCs. The clonotype comes from a male donor in good health and CMV-seronegative. The CDR3 nucleotides are TGCGCCAGCAGCCACCCTAAAAAAGGGGGCGGTAACACTGAAGCTTTCTTT. Translated, it gives CASSHPKKGGGNTEAFF.